This T cell receptor (beta chain) appears in the sequencing data of a study of memory B cells and T cells in multiple sclerosis. The study's findings and limits: Compartments had unequal clone-set sizes, affecting shared clonotype counts.

J gave up 4 bases and V 6 bases, and 11 bases lay outside the gene matches. The CDR3 is 16 residues long. The V gene's germline CDR1 is MNHEY and CDR2 SMNVEV (reference sequence). Of note for this clone: Its antigen is as yet unknown.

CFSE-dim autoproliferating and CFSE-high non-proliferating T cells from unstimulated culture were sequenced separately. Cultures began with approximately 4.5x10^7 CFSE-labeled PBMCs, unstimulated for 6 to 7 days, with replicate wells pooled. The PBMCs received about 0.5 uM CFSE and serum-free culture with no added stimuli. Libraries were prepared by immunoSEQ multiplex PCR; TCRdb keeps only in-frame clonotypes and omits some of them. The sample holds approximately 32,000 clones; roughly 86% are singletons and the top ten take less than 3%. This chain joins TRBV27 and TRBJ1-5; 8 bases map to TRBD1. This sequence was found in a human donor with multiple sclerosis. The specimen sequenced was PBMCs from blood kept in culture. The CDR3 DNA sequence: TGTGCCAGCAGCAAGTTTGGACAGGGTTTAAATCAGCCCCAGCATTTT. This sequence encodes CASSKFGQGLNQPQHF.